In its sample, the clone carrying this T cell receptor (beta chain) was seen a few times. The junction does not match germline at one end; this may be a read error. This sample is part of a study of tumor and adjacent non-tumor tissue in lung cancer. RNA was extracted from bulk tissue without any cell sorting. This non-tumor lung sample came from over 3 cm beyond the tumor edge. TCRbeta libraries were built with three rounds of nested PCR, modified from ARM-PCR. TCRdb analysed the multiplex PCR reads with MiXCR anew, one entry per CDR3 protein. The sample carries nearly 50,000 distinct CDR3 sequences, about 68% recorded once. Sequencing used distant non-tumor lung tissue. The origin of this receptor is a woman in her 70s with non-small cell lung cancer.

The CDR3 bases are TGTGCCAGCAGCTTAGATCCGGGAAACACTGAAGTTTTCTTT. This translates into CASSLDPGNTEVFF. This chain joins TRBV11-2 and TRBJ1-1; D is unresolved. This CDR3 region has 14 residues. Germline CDR1 reads SGHAT; CDR2 reads FQNNGV.